This record looks at one T cell receptor (beta chain) sequence and its context. Its target antigen remains unknown. Base qualities are not recorded, but no much larger clone differs from it by a single base. At study entry, adolescents were screened for latent tuberculosis infection using a tuberculin skin test and the QuantiFERON-TB GOLD In-Tube IGRA. Immunosequencing was performed on unsorted cryopreserved PBMC, with 95,000 to 100,000 T cells per clinical donor covered on average. Eleven high schools in the Worcester region of the Western Cape, South Africa, served as enrollment sites for adolescents aged 12 to 18 years. Some ten M. tuberculosis-infected adolescents and about ten uninfected adolescents, matched for age and sex, were selected. PBMC from adolescents were isolated by density centrifugation from freshly drawn heparinized blood and were then cryopreserved. The immunoSEQ multiplex PCR assay was used to generate TCR libraries, with TCR-beta and/or TCR-alpha/delta assays applied to each sample. Amplified TCR libraries were sequenced on the Illumina high-throughput platform. The original methods were these. Clustering and dimensionality reduction were performed using pairwise TCRdist distances among GMM-specific receptors from ex vivo sorted or in vitro expanded T cells. Each clinical repertoire received a mean NN-distance score, defined as the average TCRdist to the nearest 10% of tetramer-positive reference sequences. GEM TCR motif frequency was computed as the fraction of unique TCRs matching known GEM sequences by V/J usage and CDR3 length. Active tuberculosis was classified by linear discriminant analysis with leave-one-out cross-validation, implemented in scikit-learn. TCRdb limited this immuneACCESS table to in-frame rearrangements with V and J called. A share of clones is missing; checked studies link under half to unresolved V genes, and the rest is unexplained. D and trimming were read from the DNA, whereas the V and J calls and clone size are those reported in that table. This sample lists some 40,000 clones; 95% were detected once. The top ten hold roughly 3.6% of the sample.

This entry is derived from a study of T cells in tuberculosis (dated by TCRdb to 2016 to 2018). Study-wide context: In the study, CD1B tetramers and high-throughput TCR immunosequencing were combined to characterize T cells specific for the mycobacterial lipid antigen glucose monomycolate (GMM). In a South African clinical cohort, IGRA-negative adolescents, IGRA-positive adolescents with latent tuberculosis and adults with active tuberculosis were compared, with under 12 people in each group.

The germline V gene yields SGHDT for CDR1 and YYEEEE for CDR2. The CDR3, cysteine through phenylalanine, is 17 amino acids long. The kept DNA is CDR3 alone, 51 bases in frame from the first base. The V end gives up 4 bases and the J end 7 bases, leaving 18 bases in the junction not matched to a gene. Here is what the overall study found, with its caveats: An accuracy of just under 90% (AUROC 0.90) was reached by a classifier using the diverse GMM-specific repertoire, compared with approximately 70% accuracy when GEM motif frequencies were used. Clinical samples were selected based on which cryopreserved specimens were available, and the active tuberculosis cases were adults whereas the controls were adolescents. Shorter CDR3-alpha lengths in active tuberculosis patients partly drove the smaller NN-distances, and the TCR-beta difference was not statistically significant. Compared with IGRA-negative controls, TCR-alpha repertoires from active tuberculosis had smaller mean NN-distances to GMM-specific TCRs, which suggests that these TCRs underwent clonal expansion.

This TCR was sampled from a donor aged 10 to 29 with latent tuberculosis or without tuberculosis infection. The sequence is built from TRBV5-6 and TRBJ1-2, with 8 bases matching TRBD1. Material: PBMCs. Here the CDR3 is given as CASSPTGAGRGLGGYTF. The bases read TGTGCCAGCAGCCCAACCGGAGCGGGCAGGGGGCTCGGTGGCTACACCTTC.